This TCR beta chain appears in the sequencing data of a study of shared clonotypes between healthy human individuals. Points from the study as a whole: Tissue TCR repertoires likely differ from these blood-only repertoires.

The test was conducted at deep level. The table came from immunoSEQ multiplex PCR; TCRdb's copy has only in-frame clones and leaves some out. The table has hundreds of thousands of clones, about four fifths seen once. V dropped 5 bases and J dropped 8; count of bases not matched to a gene: 9. The CDR3 consists of 14 residues. Germline CDR1 is SEHNR and CDR2 is FQNEAQ (reference sequence). The unsorted samples had around 88 million PBMCs used for genomic DNA. About this clone: Its antigen is undetermined.

This chain links TRBV7-9 with TRBJ1-2, with 9 bases that match TRBD1. Sequencing used PBMCs. This TCR was sampled from a woman aged 40 to 50 in good health. Some clones in this sample may be carry-over from other donors' samples. The DNA for the CDR3 is TGTGCCAGCAGCCTCTTACAGGGGGCGTACGGCTACACCTTC. Translating gives CASSLLQGAYGYTF.